The 19 T cell receptor beta chains below come from one sample, sequenced in a study of blood T cell repertoires in COVID-19 (dated by TCRdb to about 2020). Library generation was performed with the immunoSEQ multiplex PCR assay. The source is immuneACCESS, and TCRdb retained only in-frame sequences with V and J called. Part of the clones is not carried over; for the studies checked, unresolved V genes explain less than half of this, and the remainder is unexplained. The sample records under 300,000 clones, over 75% of which are singletons. The top ten hold about 0.74% of the sample. The sample comprised peripheral blood. The receptors originated from a woman aged 25 to 39 with acute or convalescent COVID-19.

This clone was recorded only once. The chain employs TRBV25-1 and TRBJ1-1; TRBD1 might be the D (5 bases). V was trimmed by 5 bases and J by 5 bases, leaving 12 bases between them. Germline V CDR1 and CDR2: MGHDK, SYGVNS. The CDR3 is made up of 13 amino acids. The CDR3 region is CASSPSGQTEAFF. For the CDR3, the DNA is TGTGCCAGCAGTCCCTCAGGGCAGACTGAAGCTTTCTTT.

The chain uses TRBV9 and TRBJ1-2; D is uncertain. CDR1 and CDR2 from the germline V gene are SGDLS and YYNGEE. V lost 3 bases, J lost 1 base, and 7 bases lay in between. There are 13 residues in the CDR3. CDR3 DNA sequence: TGTGCCAGCAGCGCCCGGTTTAACTATGGCTACACCTTC. Its translation is CASSARFNYGYTF.

The J gene is TRBJ2-2, the V gene TRBV18, with D possibly matching TRBD2 (6 bases). V lost 3 bases to trimming and J lost 2 bases, with 7 bases between them. The CDR3 totals 14 residues. Germline CDR1 KGHSH, CDR2 LQKENI. In nucleotides, the CDR3 is TGTGCCAGCTCACCGGGACTCAACACCGGGGAGCTGTTTTTT. Its translation is CASSPGLNTGELFF.

This clone was observed a few times. The chain uses TRBV27 and TRBJ2-7; maybe TRBD2 (5 bases). CDR1 MNHEY and CDR2 SMNVEV come from the germline V gene (reference sequence). V was cut by 1 base and J by 2 bases, with 12 bases left in between. The CDR3 runs to 15 residues. CDR3 bases: TGTGCCAGCAGTTTATTTCCTAGCCCTACCTACGAGCAGTACTTC. Amino acids: CASSLFPSPTYEQYF.

The chain uses TRBV11-2 and TRBJ2-1; D is ambiguous. This CDR3 spans 19 amino acids. V was clipped by 0 bases and J by 2 bases, with 20 bases between them. Germline V gene sequence: CDR1 SGHAT, CDR2 FQNNGV. The CDR3 spells CASSLDLRTYRDPYNEQFF. The DNA for the CDR3 is TGTGCCAGCAGCTTAGACCTCCGAACCTACAGAGATCCCTACAATGAGCAGTTCTTC.

The rearrangement uses TRBV19 and TRBJ2-3; 12 bases fit TRBD2. J gave up 4 bases and V 3 bases, and 5 bases lay outside the gene matches. This CDR3 comprises 16 residues. Germline CDR1 is LNHDA and CDR2 is SQIVND (reference sequence). In DNA form, the CDR3 reads TGTGCCAGTAGTATGCCCCGACTAGCGGGAGCAGATACGCAGTATTTT. It codes for CASSMPRLAGADTQYF.

The chain is built from TRBV5-6 and TRBJ1-5, with 7 nucleotides matching TRBD1. The germline CDR1 and CDR2 sequences are SGHDT and YYEEEE. J gave up 0 bases and V 0 bases, and 3 bases lay outside the gene matches. The CDR3 is made up of 16 amino acids. The DNA of the CDR3 is TGTGCCAGCAGCTTGGCCCGGGACAGTAGCAATCAGCCCCAGCATTTT. Translation gives CASSLARDSSNQPQHF.

V usage is TRBV24-1 and J usage is TRBJ2-7; no clear D gene. Per germline, CDR1 KGHDR and CDR2 SFDVKD. This CDR3 comprises 12 residues. Trimming took off 5 bases at V and 9 bases at J, with 13 bases between the two ends. The CDR3 spells CATSGPYERQYF. The CDR3 coding sequence is TGTGCCACCAGTGGCCCCTACGAGCGGCAGTACTTC.

This clone was seen repeatedly, ten times or more. This rearrangement joins TRBV6-6 to TRBJ2-1; 12 bases are a match to TRBD2. The V and J ends lost 7 bases and 8 bases, in that order; junction bases with no gene match: 6. This CDR3 has 14 residues. CDR1 is MNHNY, CDR2 SVGAGI, per germline (reference sequence). The CDR3 loop reads CASTSRLAGDEQFF. CDR3 coding DNA: TGTGCCAGCACTAGCAGACTAGCGGGAGATGAGCAGTTCTTC.

Comment on this clone: A junction boundary mismatches the germline segment, possibly from a read error. The chain is built from TRBV19 and TRBJ1-4, with D possibly TRBD1 on 6 matching bases. CDR1 and CDR2 (germline): LNHDA, SQIVND (reference sequence). The CDR3 covers 15 residues. CDR3 in DNA: TGTGCCAGTAGTGGTATAGGGTCTGGGGGGGCCGGAGATGTTTTT. Translation: CASSGIGSGGAGDVF.

This clone is a singleton in its sample. The V gene is TRBV4-1, the J gene TRBJ1-1, with D maybe TRBD1 (6 bases). V lost 0 bases and J lost 3, with 11 bases in between. Germline V lookup: CDR1 MGHRA, CDR2 YSYEKL. CDR3 length: 15 amino acids. The CDR3 nucleotides are TGCGCCAGCAGCCAAGATCTCAACAGGGACACTGAAGCTTTCTTT. It translates to CASSQDLNRDTEAFF.

The chain employs TRBV19 and TRBJ2-3, with 8 positions matching TRBD1. In germline, CDR1 is LNHDA, CDR2 SQIVND (reference sequence). The CDR3 is made up of 16 amino acids. With V trimmed by 5 bases and J by 0 bases, 7 bases remained unmatched. The CDR3 protein is CASSLGQALSTDTQYF. CDR3 sequence (DNA): TGTGCCAGTAGTCTGGGACAGGCCCTCAGCACAGATACGCAGTATTTT.

The chain carries TRBV6-5 and TRBJ1-3, with D possibly TRBD1 on 5 matching bases. CDR3 length: 14 amino acids. V was pared by 6 bases and J by 1 base, with 10 bases between. CDR1 is MNHEY and CDR2 is SVGAGI in the germline V gene. The chain's CDR3 is CASRSTGSGNTIYF. The CDR3 DNA is TGTGCCAGCAGATCTACAGGATCTGGAAACACCATATATTTT.

CDR3 in amino acids: CASSEAAGLQGYTF. In nucleotides, the CDR3 is TGTGCCAGCAGTGAAGCGGCAGGGCTACAAGGCTACACCTTC. The chain employs TRBV6-1 and TRBJ1-2, with D possibly matching TRBD1 (5 bases). CDR3 length: 14 residues. Trimming stripped 0 bases from V and 8 bases from J, with 13 bases between. The germline CDR1 and CDR2 sequences are MNHNS and SASEGT.

This clone came up a few times. The rearrangement uses TRBV10-1 and TRBJ2-7; D is ambiguous. CDR3 length equals 14 residues. The V and J ends lost 8 bases and 2 bases respectively, with 16 bases between them. The germline V gene encodes CDR1 WNHNN and CDR2 SYGVQD (reference sequence). The CDR3 here is CASETTSQTYEQYF. The CDR3 coding sequence is TGCGCCAGCGAAACTACTTCCCAAACCTACGAGCAGTACTTC.

This sequence joins TRBV30 and TRBJ2-1; D is perhaps TRBD1 (6 bases). V shed 3 bases and J shed 6 bases, with 24 bases lying between them. Germline V gene data show CDR1 as GTSNPN and CDR2 as SVGIG (reference sequence). This CDR3 comprises 17 residues. The CDR3 here is CAWRGREGTRYRNEQFF. CDR3 DNA sequence: TGTGCCTGGAGAGGTAGAGAGGGGACACGGTATCGCAATGAGCAGTTCTTC.

In the case of this clone: The sample carries other DNA sequences with the same CDR3. V is TRBV6-5 and J is TRBJ1-5, with 11 nucleotides matching TRBD1. The CDR3 covers 13 residues. Germline values: CDR1 MNHEY, CDR2 SVGAGI. Trimming took 6 bases from V and 6 from J; bases not matched to a gene: 1. CDR3 region: CASRGQGAQPQHF. CDR3 coding DNA: TGTGCCAGCAGAGGACAGGGGGCTCAGCCCCAGCATTTT.

The table lists this clone with a count of one. CDR3 in DNA: TGTGCCAGCAGTGGCCTAGCGGGAGCCACAGATACGCAGTATTTT. Encoded protein: CASSGLAGATDTQYF. This chain joins TRBV2 and TRBJ2-3; 10 nucleotides agree with TRBD2. The CDR3 spans 15 residues. Germline CDR1 reads SNHLY; CDR2 reads FYNNEI. With V trimmed by 4 bases and J by 2 bases, 3 bases remained unmatched.

This chain uses TRBV27 with TRBJ2-1, with D possibly TRBD1 on 5 matching bases. Germline CDR1 is MNHEY and CDR2 is SMNVEV (reference sequence). CDR3 length: 15 amino acids. V lost 3 bases to trimming and J lost 4 bases, with 13 bases between them. As DNA, the CDR3 is TGTGCCAGCAGTTTGGGGCAGCCCCTTTACAATGAGCAGTTCTTC. It translates to CASSLGQPLYNEQFF.